This T cell receptor (beta chain) appears in the sequencing data of a study of cytomegalovirus exposure and HLA in healthy donors. Primers: 60 Vbeta forward and 13 Jbeta reverse. Method: immunoSEQ multiplex PCR; TCRdb's copy keeps in-frame clones and lacks some. The sample contains about 130,000 clones, 80% of which appear only once. Remarks on this clone: At one of its ends the junction is not consistent with the germline gene, which may arise from a read error.

Germline CDR1 and CDR2: SGHDT and YYEEEE. The CDR3 is 13 residues long. Sample: PBMCs. The TCR sequence derives from a woman aged 40 to 55 in good health and CMV-seronegative. This chain joins TRBV5-6 and TRBJ1-2; 9 nucleotides agree with TRBD1. The CDR3: CASSLDRGHGYPF. The CDR3 coding sequence is TGTGCCAGCAGCTTGGACAGGGGGCATGGCTACCCCTTC.